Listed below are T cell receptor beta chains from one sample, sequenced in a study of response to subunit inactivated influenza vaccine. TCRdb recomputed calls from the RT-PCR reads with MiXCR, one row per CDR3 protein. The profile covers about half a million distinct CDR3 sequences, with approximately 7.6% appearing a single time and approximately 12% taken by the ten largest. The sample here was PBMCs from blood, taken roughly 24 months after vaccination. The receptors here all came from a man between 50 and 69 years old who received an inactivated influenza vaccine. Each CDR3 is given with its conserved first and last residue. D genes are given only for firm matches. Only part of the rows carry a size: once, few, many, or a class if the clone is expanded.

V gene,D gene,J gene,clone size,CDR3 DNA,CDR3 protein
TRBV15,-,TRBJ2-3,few,TGTGCCACCAGCAGATTTGGGACCGGCACAGATACGCAGTATTTT,CATSRFGTGTDTQYF
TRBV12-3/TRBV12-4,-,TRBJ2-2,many,TGTGCCAGCAGCTATGCTGGGGGCGGGGAGCTGTTTTTT,CASSYAGGGELFF
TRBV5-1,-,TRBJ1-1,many,TGCGCCAGCAGCTCGGAAAGAGGGACTGAAGCTTTCTTT,CASSSERGTEAFF
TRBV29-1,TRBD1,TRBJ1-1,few,TGCAGCGCCCTTCCCTTAGACAGGGTGGGCACTGAAGCTTTCTTT,CSALPLDRVGTEAFF
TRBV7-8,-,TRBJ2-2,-,TGTGCCAGCAACCCTTTGGGAAATGGAGCCGGGGAGCTGTTTTTT,CASNPLGNGAGELFF
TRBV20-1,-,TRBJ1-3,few,TGCAGTGCTAGAGCCCCCTCACACTCTGGAAACACCATATATTTT,CSARAPSHSGNTIYF
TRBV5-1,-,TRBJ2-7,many,TGCGCCAGCAGCCCTAACGGGCAGTCCTACGAGCAGTACTTC,CASSPNGQSYEQYF
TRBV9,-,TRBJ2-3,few,TGTGCCAGCAGCCCCCGAGGTGGGGGTTACGGTACGCAGTATTTT,CASSPRGGGYGTQYF
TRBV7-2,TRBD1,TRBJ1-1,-,TGTGCCAGCAGCTGGGACAGGGTACCCCCTGAAGCTTTCTTT,CASSWDRVPPEAFF
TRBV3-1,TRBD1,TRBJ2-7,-,TGTGCCAGCACGCAAGATTTGGGGACAGGGAACTCCTACGAGCAGTACTTC,CASTQDLGTGNSYEQYF
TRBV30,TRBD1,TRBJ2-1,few,TGTGCCTGGACTAAGATAGGGGGCGATGAGCAGTTCTTC,CAWTKIGGDEQFF
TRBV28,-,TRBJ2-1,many,TGTGCCAGCAGTAACGCCGTCTCCTACAATGAGCAGTTCTTC,CASSNAVSYNEQFF
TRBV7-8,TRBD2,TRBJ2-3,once,TGTGCCAGCAGCCCCCCGCTAGCGGGAGGGCGGGATACGCAGTATTTT,CASSPPLAGGRDTQYF
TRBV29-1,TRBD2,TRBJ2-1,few,TGCAGCGTTGTCTCCCTAGCGGGATACAATGAGCAGTTCTTC,CSVVSLAGYNEQFF
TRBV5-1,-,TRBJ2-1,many,TGCGCCAGCAGCTTGGCTCGGGGGGCGAACTACAATGAGCAGTTCTTC,CASSLARGANYNEQFF
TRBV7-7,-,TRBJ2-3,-,TGTGCTAGCAGCTTAGGCCTGAGGGCGGCCGGTACAGATACGCAGTATTTT,CASSLGLRAAGTDTQYF
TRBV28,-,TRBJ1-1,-,TGTGCCAGCACCACCGGAAGCAACACTGAAGCTTTCTTT,CASTTGSNTEAFF
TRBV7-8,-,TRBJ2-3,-,TGTGCCAGCAGCCGCCTAGCGTTGATGGGCACAGATACGCAGTATTTT,CASSRLALMGTDTQYF
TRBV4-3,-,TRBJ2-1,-,TGCGCCAGCAGCCAGGTGGGGGCTAGCGGTTACAATGAGCAGTTCTTC,CASSQVGASGYNEQFF
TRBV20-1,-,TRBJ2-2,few,TGCAGTGCTAGGAAGATCTCCAAGGACACCGGGGAGCTGTTTTTT,CSARKISKDTGELFF
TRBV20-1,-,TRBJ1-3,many,TGCAGTGCTTGGACAGTCTCTGGAAACACCATATATTTT,CSAWTVSGNTIYF
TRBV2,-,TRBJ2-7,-,TGTGCCAGCCTACCGCCGGGACCCTACGAGCAGTACTTC,CASLPPGPYEQYF
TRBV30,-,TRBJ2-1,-,TGTGCCTGGAGTAAACGTTACAATGAGCAGTTCTTC,CAWSKRYNEQFF
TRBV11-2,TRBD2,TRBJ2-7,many,TGTGCCAGCACCCTCAGCGGGAGCTACGAGCAGTACTTC,CASTLSGSYEQYF
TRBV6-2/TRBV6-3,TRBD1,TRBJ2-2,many,TGTGCCAGCAGTTACTCGATCAGGGGGTATGGAGGGGAGCTGTTTTTT,CASSYSIRGYGGELFF
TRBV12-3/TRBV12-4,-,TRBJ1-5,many,TGTGCCAGCAGTCCCACCGACAGGACGCACAATCAGCCCCAGCATTTT,CASSPTDRTHNQPQHF
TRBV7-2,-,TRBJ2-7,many,TGTGCCAGCAGCTCGCGGACGGGTTTTGGGTACGAGCAGTACTTC,CASSSRTGFGYEQYF